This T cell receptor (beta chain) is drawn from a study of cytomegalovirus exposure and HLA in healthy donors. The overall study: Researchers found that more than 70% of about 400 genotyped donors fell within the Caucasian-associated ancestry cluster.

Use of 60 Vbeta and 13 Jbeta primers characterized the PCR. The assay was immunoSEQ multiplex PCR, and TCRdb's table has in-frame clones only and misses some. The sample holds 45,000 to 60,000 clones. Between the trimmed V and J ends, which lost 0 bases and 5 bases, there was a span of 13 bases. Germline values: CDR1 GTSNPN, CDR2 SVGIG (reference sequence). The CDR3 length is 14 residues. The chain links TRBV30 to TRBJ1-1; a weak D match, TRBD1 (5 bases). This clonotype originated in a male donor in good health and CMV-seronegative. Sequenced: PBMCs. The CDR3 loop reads CAWSVFRGRTEAFF. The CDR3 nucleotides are TGTGCCTGGAGTGTGTTTCGGGGGAGGACTGAAGCTTTCTTT. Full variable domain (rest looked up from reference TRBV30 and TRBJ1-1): SQTIHQWPATLVQPVGSPLSLECTVEGTSNPNLYWYRQAAGRGLQLLFYSVGIGQISSEVPQNLSASRPQDRQFILSSKKLLLSDSGFYLCAWSVFRGRTEAFFGQGTRLTVV.